The text below deals with one T cell receptor (beta chain). Study processing details: Amplification with reference gene primers provided the estimates of nucleated cell counts. Sequenced by immunoSEQ multiplex PCR; TCRdb stores in-frame clones only, minus some. Clone size and V and J calls were adopted from that table, with D and trimming inferred from the DNA. The sample lists roughly 64,000 clones, about nine tenths occurring once. Germline trimming cut 7 bases from V and 4 bases from J; bases unmatched to any gene: 13. This CDR3 region has 16 residues. Germline CDR1 reads LNHDA; CDR2 reads SQIVND (reference sequence). This sample stems from a study of blood T cell repertoires in COVID-19. Study as a whole: From the United States, Italy and Spain came samples of acute and convalescent COVID-19. In each case, the material was cDNA or gDNA derived from T cells, B-cell-depleted T cells, or PBMCs.

The rearrangement joins TRBV19 to TRBJ1-2; 9 bases are shared with TRBD1. Sequenced sample: peripheral blood. The source of this sequence is a man aged 45 to 65 with active COVID-19. The CDR3: CASTNWFTGGLYGYTF. CDR3 bases: TGTGCCAGTACCAATTGGTTTACAGGGGGCCTCTATGGCTACACCTTC. The full variable domain, completed using reference TRBV19 and TRBJ1-2, is DGGITQSPKYLFRKEGQNVTLSCEQNLNHDAMYWYRQDPGQGLRLIYYSQIVNDFQKGDIAEGYSVSREKKESFPLTVTSAQKNPTAFYLCASTNWFTGGLYGYTFGSGTRLTVV.